The 13 T cell receptor beta chains reported below all come from one sample, sequenced in a study of technical replicates of blood from a few donors. Profiled with immunoSEQ multiplex PCR; TCRdb holds only in-frame clones, not every one. The sample holds tens of thousands of clones, just under 95% seen once. The sequencing input was T cells isolated from PBMCs. The receptors derive from a human donor in good health.

The V and J genes are TRBV10-3 and TRBJ2-3; 14 bases align to TRBD2. This CDR3 is 19 amino acids long. V lost 5 bases and J lost 2; bases outside the gene matches: 12. Germline V gene data show CDR1 as ENHRY and CDR2 as SYGVKD. The CDR3 DNA follows: TGTGCCATCAGTCCAAGTCCCGGGACTAGCGGGGGAAACACAGATACGCAGTATTTT. Encoded protein: CAISPSPGTSGGNTDTQYF.

The J gene is TRBJ2-3, the V gene TRBV19; D gene ambiguous. Trimming removed 6 bases at V and 0 bases at J, with 4 bases between. Germline CDR1 and CDR2: LNHDA and SQIVND (reference sequence). This CDR3 has 12 amino acids. CDR3 nucleotides: TGTGCCAGTAGCACTAGCACAGATACGCAGTATTTT. Translating it yields CASSTSTDTQYF.

J is TRBJ2-5 and V is TRBV2, with no clear D. The CDR3 contains 12 residues. V was cut by 7 bases and J by 5 bases, with 11 bases left in between. Germline CDR1 and CDR2: SNHLY and FYNNEI. CDR3 protein: CASTASGETQYF. The CDR3 nucleotides are TGTGCCAGCACGGCTAGTGGTGAGACCCAGTACTTC.

This sequence joins TRBV14 and TRBJ1-1; D might be TRBD1 (5 bases). Trimming pared 2 bases from V and 11 bases from J, leaving 15 bases between. CDR1 is SGHDN and CDR2 is FVKESK in the germline V gene. CDR3 length: 13 residues. CDR3 in amino acids: CASSQMSGGEAFF. The CDR3 nucleotides read TGTGCCAGCAGCCAAATGTCGGGAGGGGAGGCTTTCTTT.

This clone was seen only once. The chain has TRBV2 and TRBJ1-1; D is unclear. Germline V gene lookup returns CDR1 SNHLY and CDR2 FYNNEI. The CDR3 loop spans 11 amino acids. The V and J ends lost 4 bases and 8 bases respectively, with 8 bases between them. CDR3 amino acids: CASSGPGEAFF. The CDR3 DNA reads TGTGCCAGCAGTGGACCGGGGGAAGCTTTCTTT.

This chain uses TRBV7-2 with TRBJ1-2, with a possible D match to TRBD1 (5 bases). Between the trimmed V and J ends, which lost 5 bases and 5 bases, there was a span of 18 bases. CDR1 is SGHTA, CDR2 FQGNSA, per germline. CDR3 length equals 15 residues. In nucleotides, the CDR3 is TGTGCCAGCAGCCCAGGGTTCACCACGGTTTATGGCTACACCTTC. It translates to CASSPGFTTVYGYTF.

The chain uses TRBV19 and TRBJ2-3; 9 bases map to TRBD2. This CDR3 has 18 residues. Germline CDR1 LNHDA, CDR2 SQIVND (reference sequence). The V and J ends lost 1 base and 6 bases, in that order; junction bases with no gene match: 14. As DNA, the CDR3 is TGTGCCAGTAGTATAGGGGGAGGCGGCGGGGGGGCCTTGGATACGCAGTATTTT. Protein sequence: CASSIGGGGGGALDTQYF.

The V gene is TRBV7-9, the J gene TRBJ2-5; D not resolved. Germline V lookup: CDR1 SEHNR, CDR2 FQNEAQ (reference sequence). The length of the CDR3 is 13 residues. The ends were cut back, 6 bases at V and 0 bases at J, with 8 bases in the middle. The CDR3 spells CASSYQDQETQYF. The CDR3 nucleotides read TGTGCCAGCAGTTACCAGGACCAAGAGACCCAGTACTTC.

V is TRBV30 and J is TRBJ1-4, with TRBD1 matching over 8 bases. CDR3 length: 14 amino acids. Germline V CDR1 and CDR2: GTSNPN, SVGIG (reference sequence). The V and J ends lost 0 bases and 7 bases, in that order; junction bases with no gene match: 4. The chain's CDR3 is CAWSVWQGAEKLFF. The DNA of the CDR3 is TGTGCCTGGAGTGTTTGGCAGGGGGCTGAAAAACTGTTTTTT.

The chain uses TRBV28 and TRBJ2-7; D is possibly TRBD1 (5 bases). This CDR3 region has 15 residues. Per germline, CDR1 MDHEN and CDR2 SYDVKM. Trimming pared 7 bases from V and 0 bases from J, leaving 16 bases between. The CDR3 region has the DNA TGTGCCAGCACCTCCGGCCAGGGTAGCTCCTACGAGCAGTACTTC. This codes for CASTSGQGSSYEQYF. Drawing the rest from reference TRBV28 and TRBJ2-7, the complete variable domain is DVKVTQSSRYLVKRTGEKVFLECVQDMDHENMFWYRQDPGLGLRLIYFSYDVKMKEKGDIPEGYSVSREKKERFSLILESASTNQTSMYLCASTSGQGSSYEQYFGPGTRLTVT.

The gene calls are TRBV11-3 and TRBJ2-3; the D gene is possibly TRBD1 (5 bases). Germline V lookup: CDR1 SGHNT, CDR2 YENEEA. The CDR3 runs 16 residues. Trimming stripped 3 bases from V and 0 bases from J, with 13 bases between. Here the CDR3 DNA reads TGTGCCAGCAGCTTGGGCAGGGTTCCTAGCACAGATACGCAGTATTTT. Amino acids: CASSLGRVPSTDTQYF.

This clone was detected only once. The gene calls are TRBV29-1 and TRBJ1-2; 10 nucleotides line up with TRBD1. The V and J ends lost 4 bases and 8 bases, in that order; junction bases with no gene match: 4. Germline V CDR1 and CDR2: SQVTM, ANQGSEA. This CDR3 region has 12 residues. The CDR3 DNA sequence: TGCAGCGTTGTGGGGACAGGGGACGGCTACACCTTC. Translated: CSVVGTGDGYTF. The full variable domain, rest sourced from reference TRBV29-1 and TRBJ1-2, is SAVISQKPSRDICQRGTSLTIQCQVDSQVTMMFWYRQQPGQSLTLIATANQGSEATYESGFVIDKFPISRPNLTFSTLTVSNMSPEDSSIYLCSVVGTGDGYTFGSGTRLTVV.

The chain combines TRBV29-1 with TRBJ2-1, with 11 bases matching TRBD2. Trimming removed 3 bases from V and 0 bases from J; junction bases left unmatched: 16. Germline V lookup: CDR1 SQVTM, CDR2 ANQGSEA. This CDR3 region has 20 residues. CDR3 sequence: CSVEGVAGGRRKSSYNEQFF. In DNA form, the CDR3 reads TGCAGCGTTGAGGGGGTAGCGGGAGGGCGACGAAAAAGCTCCTACAATGAGCAGTTCTTC.